Listed here are 31 T cell receptor beta chains from one sample, sequenced in a study of CD8 T cells in Susac syndrome (dated by TCRdb to between 2018 and 2021). Libraries were built with the immunoSEQ multiplex PCR assay. RNA was extracted using the RNeasy kit, and about 0.5 to 1 microgram was reverse transcribed with random hexamers. TCRdb redid the processing of the public reads, applying fastp at Q25 and MiXCR, and retained in-frame beta chains. Rows are combined by CDR3 protein, so each entry shows the most common genes and DNA. The sample table records about 150,000 distinct CDR3 sequences; nearly 97% of these occur just once. 0.13% to 0.15% of the sample rests with the top ten. Sequencing was carried out using CD8+ T cells from PBMCs. The source of these receptors is a human donor with multiple sclerosis.

This sequence joins TRBV27 and TRBJ2-1, with TRBD2 matching 15 bases. Looked up from germline, CDR1 is MNHEY and CDR2 is SMNVEV (reference sequence). The CDR3 sequence is 15 residues long. The ends lost 6 bases at V and 7 bases at J; junction bases unmatched: 4. CDR3 bases: TGTGCCAGCAGGTGGACTAGCGGGGGGGCAAATGAGCAGTTCTTC. Translated: CASRWTSGGANEQFF.

The rearrangement links TRBV18 to TRBJ1-2, with D possibly being TRBD1 (5 bases). The CDR3 has 13 amino acids. V was clipped by 3 bases and J by 14 bases, with 19 bases between them. CDR1 is KGHSH and CDR2 is LQKENI in the germline V gene. As DNA, the CDR3 is TGTGCCAGCTCACCGGGTGCCAAGGGGCCCTCGACCTTC. Protein product: CASSPGAKGPSTF.

The chain uses TRBV29-1 and TRBJ1-2, with D tentatively TRBD1 (6 bases). Per germline, CDR1 SQVTM and CDR2 ANQGSEA. The V end lost 8 bases, the J end lost 3 bases, and 10 bases lay between the germline ends. The CDR3 extends over 11 amino acids. The CDR3 region has the DNA TGCAGCCAGGGGATGGACTATGGCTACACCTTC. Its protein is CSQGMDYGYTF.

The rearrangement joins TRBV9 to TRBJ1-1; D might be TRBD1 (5 bases). This CDR3 contains 15 residues. Trimming removed 4 bases from V and 1 base from J, with 14 bases in between. Germline V gene data show CDR1 as SGDLS and CDR2 as YYNGEE. The DNA of the CDR3 is TGTGCCAGCAGCCGACGGGGCTTGGAGAACACTGAAGCTTTCTTT. Its translation is CASSRRGLENTEAFF.

The V and J genes are TRBV3-1 and TRBJ1-5; D is undetermined. With 6 bases removed from V and 6 bases from J, the gap between germline ends came to 9 bases. Germline lookup yields CDR1 LGHDT and CDR2 YNNKEL (reference sequence). CDR3 length: 12 residues. DNA for the CDR3: TGTGCCAGCAGTGAGTCCGTTCAGCCCCAGCATTTT. Protein sequence: CASSESVQPQHF.

The chain carries TRBV29-1 and TRBJ1-2, with 7 bases identical to TRBD1. The V gene end was trimmed by 7 bases and the J gene end by 6 bases; junction bases not matched to a gene: 5. The CDR3 contains 11 residues. CDR1 is SQVTM, CDR2 ANQGSEA, per germline. CDR3 protein: CSEGGGDGYTF. In DNA, the CDR3 is TGCAGCGAAGGGGGCGGTGATGGCTACACCTTC.

This clonotype was recorded once. The chain has TRBV7-9 and TRBJ2-7; D could derive from TRBD1 or TRBD2 (5 bases each). This CDR3 has 13 amino acids. V shed 5 bases and J shed 0 bases, with 8 bases lying between them. The germline gives CDR1 SEHNR, CDR2 FQNEAQ (reference sequence). The CDR3 loop is CASSRGDSYEQYF. CDR3 in DNA: TGTGCCAGCAGCCGAGGGGACTCCTACGAGCAGTACTTC.

This chain connects TRBV7-2 to TRBJ2-7, with TRBD1 matching over 12 bases. V lost 5 bases and J lost 2; bases outside the gene matches: 4. Germline CDR1 SGHTA, CDR2 FQGNSA. The length of the CDR3 is 15 residues. The CDR3 sequence is CASSRGDRGPYEQYF. The CDR3 bases are TGTGCCAGCAGCCGTGGGGACAGGGGGCCCTACGAGCAGTACTTC. The whole variable domain, remainder taken from reference TRBV7-2 and TRBJ2-7, is GAGVSQSPSNKVTEKGKDVELRCDPISGHTALYWYRQSLGQGLEFLIYFQGNSAPDKSGLPSDRFSAERTGGSVSTLTIQRTQQEDSAVYLCASSRGDRGPYEQYFGPGTRLTVT.

The chain couples TRBV29-1 to TRBJ2-7; D gene uncertain. Germline V gene data show CDR1 as SQVTM and CDR2 as ANQGSEA. The V and J ends lost 5 bases and 0 bases respectively, with 17 bases between them. There are 15 residues in the CDR3. The CDR3 DNA reads TGCAGCGTTTCTCAGGACGGCTCCGTCTCCTACGAGCAGTACTTC. Its protein product is CSVSQDGSVSYEQYF.

V is TRBV14 and J is TRBJ2-7; TRBD1 matches 7 bases. Trimming took 2 bases from V and 3 from J; bases not matched to a gene: 4. This CDR3 contains 14 residues. CDR1 and CDR2 (germline): SGHDN, FVKESK. The CDR3 sequence is CASSQPQGDYEQYV. CDR3 coding DNA: TGTGCCAGCAGCCAACCTCAGGGGGACTACGAGCAGTACGTC.

This chain connects TRBV3-1 to TRBJ2-5; 8 nucleotides align to TRBD2. The CDR3 totals 17 residues. The germline gives CDR1 LGHDT, CDR2 YNNKEL (reference sequence). The V and J ends lost 0 bases and 2 bases, in that order; junction bases with no gene match: 8. DNA for the CDR3: TGTGCCAGCAGCCAAGACGTCCTAGCGGGTATTCAAGAGACCCAGTACTTC. Amino acids: CASSQDVLAGIQETQYF.

V gene TRBV3-1 combines with J gene TRBJ2-5; TRBD2 is a possible D gene (6 bases). Germline values: CDR1 LGHDT, CDR2 YNNKEL (reference sequence). The CDR3 length is 15 residues. Trimming stripped 0 bases from V and 1 base from J, with 9 bases between. The CDR3 protein is CASSQEPGVQETQYF. The CDR3 nucleotides read TGTGCCAGCAGCCAAGAACCGGGGGTCCAAGAGACCCAGTACTTC.

V and J are TRBV9 and TRBJ2-3; 11 bases line up with TRBD2. After removal of 0 bases from V and 1 base from J, the junction contained 7 bases not matched to a gene. CDR1 and CDR2 (germline): SGDLS, YYNGEE. The CDR3 is made up of 18 amino acids. The CDR3 DNA sequence: TGTGCCAGCAGCGTAGATTTGACTAGCGGGGACCGCACAGATACGCAGTATTTT. This sequence encodes CASSVDLTSGDRTDTQYF.

This clonotype was detected once. The chain couples TRBV27 to TRBJ2-2, with D uncertain. V gave up 6 bases and J gave up 2 bases, with 19 bases separating them. This CDR3 is built from 17 residues. The germline gives CDR1 MNHEY, CDR2 SMNVEV (reference sequence). CDR3 amino acids: CASSPLEKLTNTGELFF. As DNA, the CDR3 is TGTGCCAGCAGCCCCCTTGAAAAGCTGACTAACACCGGGGAGCTGTTTTTT.

The CDR3 DNA reads TGTGCCAGTACCTTGGGCCCTTCAGCAGGGGCTGGGGCTGAAGCTTTCTTT. This translates into CASTLGPSAGAGAEAFF. V and J are TRBV19 and TRBJ1-1, with D perhaps matching TRBD1 (6 bases). Trimming took off 7 bases at V and 6 bases at J, with 27 bases between the two ends. Germline V gene sequence: CDR1 LNHDA, CDR2 SQIVND (reference sequence). CDR3 length: 17 amino acids.

The J gene is TRBJ2-5, the V gene TRBV12-3 or TRBV12-4; D uncertain. V lost 5 bases, J lost 5 bases, and 12 bases lay in between. The CDR3 extends over 13 amino acids. CDR3 protein: CASSPDPRETQYF. CDR3 DNA sequence: TGTGCCAGCAGTCCAGACCCAAGGGAGACCCAGTACTTC.

The chain couples TRBV29-1 to TRBJ1-2; perhaps TRBD1 as D (5 bases). The CDR3 is made up of 13 amino acids. CDR1 and CDR2 from the germline V gene are SQVTM and ANQGSEA. The germline V and J ends were trimmed by 8 bases and 8 bases, with 21 bases remaining between them. CDR3 in amino acids: CSLRLLGPEGYTF. The CDR3, as DNA: TGCAGCCTCCGTCTTTTGGGGCCTGAGGGCTACACCTTC.

This chain uses TRBV3-1 with TRBJ2-7; D call uncertain. Between the trimmed V and J ends, which lost 4 bases and 2 bases, there was a span of 12 bases. The V gene's germline CDR1 is LGHDT and CDR2 YNNKEL (reference sequence). CDR3 length: 14 amino acids. The CDR3 DNA follows: TGTGCCAGCAGCCTGAGGCCAGGTCCCTACGAGCAGTACTTC. Translating gives CASSLRPGPYEQYF.

The CDR3 sequence: CSVEGGGRYGYTF. The CDR3 DNA is TGCAGCGTTGAAGGGGGGGGCAGATATGGCTACACCTTC. This chain connects TRBV29-1 to TRBJ1-2; a weak D match, TRBD1 (6 bases). This CDR3 region has 13 residues. V lost 1 base, J lost 5 bases, and 11 bases lay in between. Germline V gene sequence: CDR1 SQVTM, CDR2 ANQGSEA.

The chain joins TRBV30 to TRBJ2-1, with D uncertain. Germline V gene sequence: CDR1 GTSNPN, CDR2 SVGIG (reference sequence). V lost 8 bases, J lost 5 bases, and 16 bases lay in between. This CDR3 is 13 amino acids long. This CDR3 reads CALAEQANNEQFF. The CDR3 nucleotides read TGTGCCCTGGCCGAGCAGGCAAACAATGAGCAGTTCTTC.

The chain recombines TRBV9 with TRBJ1-1, with a possible D match to TRBD1 (6 bases). The CDR3 contains 13 residues. Trimming left V 3 bases short and J 3 bases short, with 9 bases between. CDR1 is SGDLS and CDR2 is YYNGEE in the germline V gene. The CDR3 region is CASSADSYTEAFF. CDR3 in DNA: TGTGCCAGCAGCGCGGACAGTTACACTGAAGCTTTCTTT.

The chain employs TRBV30 and TRBJ2-1; no definite D call. The CDR3 runs 11 residues. CDR1 is GTSNPN and CDR2 is SVGIG in the germline V gene (reference sequence). V shed 1 base and J shed 8 bases, with 6 bases lying between them. The chain's CDR3 is CAWSAAHEQFF. CDR3 coding DNA: TGTGCCTGGAGTGCTGCCCATGAGCAGTTCTTC.

The J gene is TRBJ1-1, the V gene TRBV29-1; unclear D gene. V lost 6 bases and J lost 1, with 9 bases in between. Germline assignment: CDR1 SQVTM and CDR2 ANQGSEA. The CDR3 contains 12 residues. The CDR3 DNA is TGCAGCGTAGACCGGACGAACACTGAAGCTTTCTTT. As protein: CSVDRTNTEAFF. Based on the CDR3 plus reference TRBV29-1 and TRBJ1-1, the full variable domain is SAVISQKPSRDICQRGTSLTIQCQVDSQVTMMFWYRQQPGQSLTLIATANQGSEATYESGFVIDKFPISRPNLTFSTLTVSNMSPEDSSIYLCSVDRTNTEAFFGQGTRLTVV.

The chain links TRBV2 to TRBJ2-3; unclear D gene. The CDR3 consists of 14 residues. From germline, CDR1 is SNHLY and CDR2 FYNNEI. Trimming shortened V by 9 bases and J by 1 base, and 14 bases separated the two germline ends. The CDR3 spells CASESSWGTDTQYF. The CDR3 DNA reads as TGTGCCAGTGAATCGTCGTGGGGCACAGATACGCAGTATTTT.

V is TRBV12-3 or TRBV12-4 and J is TRBJ2-3, with D possibly being TRBD2 (5 bases). Trimming removed 6 bases from V and 6 bases from J, with 16 bases in between. The CDR3 extends over 14 amino acids. The chain's CDR3 is CASRAPAGPDTQYF. The CDR3 coding sequence is TGTGCCAGCAGGGCGCCGGCGGGCCCCGATACGCAGTATTTT.

The chain combines TRBV7-2 with TRBJ2-1; TRBD2 might be the D (6 bases). Germline V gene data show CDR1 as SGHTA and CDR2 as FQGNSA. The CDR3 is 15 amino acids. Trimming cost V 4 bases and J 10 bases, with 20 bases left between them. CDR3 loop: CASSSPGLAHGEQFF. The DNA of the CDR3 is TGTGCCAGCAGCTCACCGGGACTCGCACATGGGGAGCAGTTCTTC.

J is TRBJ2-1 and V is TRBV7-6; D unresolved. The CDR3 is 13 residues long. V lost 1 base, J lost 7 bases, and 8 bases lay in between. Germline assignment: CDR1 SGHVS and CDR2 FNYEAQ. The CDR3 sequence: CASSLVRENEQFF. In DNA form, the CDR3 reads TGTGCCAGCAGCTTAGTGAGAGAGAATGAGCAGTTCTTC.

The rearrangement links TRBV11-2 to TRBJ2-3; 7 bases are a match to TRBD1. Unmatched junction bases numbered 7, after V lost 7 bases and J lost 0 bases. The CDR3 is 15 residues long. Looked up from germline, CDR1 is SGHAT and CDR2 is FQNNGV. The DNA for the CDR3 is TGTGCCAGCATATTACGGGACAGTAGCACAGATACGCAGTATTTT. Encoded protein: CASILRDSSTDTQYF. The whole variable domain, filled in from reference TRBV11-2 and TRBJ2-3, reads EAGVAQSPRYKIIEKRQSVAFWCNPISGHATLYWYQQILGQGPKLLIQFQNNGVVDDSQLPKDRFSAERLKGVDSTLKIQPAKLEDSAVYLCASILRDSSTDTQYFGPGTRLTVL.

The chain recombines TRBV6-5 with TRBJ1-2; D is uncertain. The CDR3 runs 14 residues. Per germline, CDR1 MNHEY and CDR2 SVGAGI. V was clipped by 0 bases and J by 10 bases, with 15 bases between them. DNA of the CDR3: TGTGCCAGCAGTTACTCGATCGGTGACCGATACTACACCTTC. As protein: CASSYSIGDRYYTF.

V usage is TRBV27 and J usage is TRBJ2-7; tentatively, D is TRBD1 (5 bases). Looked up from germline, CDR1 is MNHEY and CDR2 is SMNVEV (reference sequence). CDR3 length: 14 residues. V shed 6 bases and J shed 2 bases, with 14 bases lying between them. The CDR3: CASSPGAGPYEQYF. CDR3 nucleotides: TGTGCCAGCAGCCCTGGGGCAGGACCCTACGAGCAGTACTTC.

The chain carries TRBV27 and TRBJ1-5, with a weak D call TRBD1 (5 bases). The germline gives CDR1 MNHEY, CDR2 SMNVEV (reference sequence). The CDR3 contains 15 residues. V was pared by 7 bases and J by 3 bases, with 16 bases between. The CDR3 DNA reads TGTGCCAGCAAACCGACAGTATGGAACAATCAGCCCCAGCATTTT. Protein: CASKPTVWNNQPQHF.